The following is a TCR beta chain sequence with its context. The antigen is unknown. PBMCs were isolated at a quantity of at least 6 million per sample. This specimen belongs to a study of blood T cells in healthy people across ages. Study results and caveats: Versus aged donors, long-lived donors had higher diversity and more naive CD4+ cells.

The use of a sample-barcoded 5' primer and a J-beta primer mix characterized a second PCR of about 7 to 12 cycles. All samples gave at least 3 million CDR3-containing paired-end reads. TCRdb re-called the 5' RACE reads with MiXCR, one entry per CDR3 protein. This sample has about 640,000 distinct CDR3 sequences, with approximately 59% found just once. Sequencing was done on a sample of blood. This clonotype originated in a man between 60 and 70 years old in good health.

CDR3 in DNA: TGTGCCAGCCGGAAACAGGGGAGGTACACTGAAGCTTTCTTT. Amino acid sequence: CASRKQGRYTEAFF. This chain uses TRBV6-5 with TRBJ1-1; 7 positions agree with TRBD1. This CDR3 spans 14 amino acids. Trimming cost V 8 bases and J 3 bases; bases outside gene matches: 9. Germline V gene lookup returns CDR1 MNHEY and CDR2 SVGAGI.